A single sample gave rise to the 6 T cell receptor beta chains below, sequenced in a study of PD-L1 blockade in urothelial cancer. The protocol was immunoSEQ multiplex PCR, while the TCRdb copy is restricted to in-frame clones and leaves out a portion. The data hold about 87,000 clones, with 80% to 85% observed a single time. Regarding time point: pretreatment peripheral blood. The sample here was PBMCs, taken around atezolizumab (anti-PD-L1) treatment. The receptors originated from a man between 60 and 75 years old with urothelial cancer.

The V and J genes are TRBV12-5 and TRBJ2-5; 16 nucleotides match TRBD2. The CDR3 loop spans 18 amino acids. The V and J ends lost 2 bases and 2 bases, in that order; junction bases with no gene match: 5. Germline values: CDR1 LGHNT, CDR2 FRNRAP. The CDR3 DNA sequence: TGTGCTAGTGGTTTGTTGGGACTAGCGGGGGGGCTTCAAGAGACCCAGTACTTC. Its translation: CASGLLGLAGGLQETQYF.

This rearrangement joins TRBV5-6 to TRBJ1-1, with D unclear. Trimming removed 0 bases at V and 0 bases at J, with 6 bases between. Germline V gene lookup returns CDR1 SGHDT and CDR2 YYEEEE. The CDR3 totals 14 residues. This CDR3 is CASSLDRMNTEAFF. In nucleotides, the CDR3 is TGTGCCAGCAGCTTGGACAGAATGAACACTGAAGCTTTCTTT.

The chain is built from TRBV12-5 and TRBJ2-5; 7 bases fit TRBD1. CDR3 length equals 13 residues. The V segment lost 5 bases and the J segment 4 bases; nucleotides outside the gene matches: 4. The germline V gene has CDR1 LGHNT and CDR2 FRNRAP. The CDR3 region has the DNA TGTGCTAGTGGTATCGGGACAGCAGAGACCCAGTACTTC. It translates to CASGIGTAETQYF.

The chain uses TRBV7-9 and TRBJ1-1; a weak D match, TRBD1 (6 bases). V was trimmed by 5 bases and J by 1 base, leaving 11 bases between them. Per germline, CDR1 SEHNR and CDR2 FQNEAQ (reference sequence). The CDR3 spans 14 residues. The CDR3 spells CASSPQGTNTEAFF. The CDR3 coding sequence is TGTGCCAGCAGCCCCCAGGGGACGAACACTGAAGCTTTCTTT. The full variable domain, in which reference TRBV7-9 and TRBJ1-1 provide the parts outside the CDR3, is DTGVSQNPRHKITKRGQNVTFRCDPISEHNRLYWYRQTLGQGPEFLTYFQNEAQLEKSRLLSDRFSAERPKGSFSTLEIQRTEQGDSAMYLCASSPQGTNTEAFFGQGTRLTVV.

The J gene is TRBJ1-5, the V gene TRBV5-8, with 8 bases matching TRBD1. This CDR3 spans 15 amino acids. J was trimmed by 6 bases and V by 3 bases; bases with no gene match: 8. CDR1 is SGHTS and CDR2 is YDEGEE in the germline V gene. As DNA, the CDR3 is TGTGCCAGCAGCTGGGGGCGAACAGGGGGTCAGCCCCAGCATTTT. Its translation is CASSWGRTGGQPQHF. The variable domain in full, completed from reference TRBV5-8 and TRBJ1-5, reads EAGVTQSPTHLIKTRGQQATLRCSPISGHTSVYWYQQALGLGLQFLLWYDEGEERNRGNFPPRFSGRQFPNYSSELNVNALELEDSALYLCASSWGRTGGQPQHFGDGTRLSIL.

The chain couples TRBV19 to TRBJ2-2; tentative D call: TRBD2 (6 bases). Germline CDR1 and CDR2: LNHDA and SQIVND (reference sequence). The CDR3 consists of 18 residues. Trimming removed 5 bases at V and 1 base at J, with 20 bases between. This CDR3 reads CASSSLFRDSMNTGELFF. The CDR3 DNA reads TGTGCCAGTAGTTCTTTATTTCGGGACTCTATGAACACCGGGGAGCTGTTTTTT.